These 4 T cell receptor beta chains were all obtained from the same sample, sequenced in a study of CD8 T cells in Susac syndrome. cDNA came from about 0.5 to 1 ug RNA primed by random hexamers. TCRdb ran MiXCR on the immunoSEQ multiplex PCR reads and lists one entry per CDR3 protein. In the table there are about 180,000 distinct CDR3 sequences, 94% of which are singletons. Sequencing input: CD4+ T cells from PBMCs. Receptors were obtained from a human donor with Susac syndrome.

CDR3 DNA: TGCGCCAGCAGCTTGGAGGCGGTCTCCTACGAGCAGTACTTC. Amino acids: CASSLEAVSYEQYF. The chain has TRBV5-1 and TRBJ2-7, with D uncertain. Deletions cut 0 bases from V and 0 bases from J, with 7 bases between. CDR3 length equals 14 residues. The germline CDR1 and CDR2 sequences are SGHRS and YFSETQ.

This clonotype was detected a few times. The chain joins TRBV2 to TRBJ2-5; possibly TRBD1 or TRBD2 for D (5 bases each). There are 12 residues in the CDR3. From germline, CDR1 is SNHLY and CDR2 FYNNEI. V lost 5 bases, J lost 2 bases, and 6 bases lay in between. CDR3 in DNA: TGTGCCAGCAGTTGGGGGCAAGAGACCCAGTACTTC. Protein product: CASSWGQETQYF.

This clonotype was seen a single time. The chain combines TRBV7-2 with TRBJ2-1, with TRBD1 matching over 9 bases. V lost 4 bases, J lost 9 bases, and 13 bases stayed unmatched. CDR1 and CDR2 (germline): SGHTA, FQGNSA. The CDR3 extends over 16 amino acids. CDR3 in amino acids: CASSSSLGTGRGEQFF. CDR3 DNA sequence: TGTGCCAGCAGCTCTAGCCTGGGGACAGGGAGGGGTGAGCAGTTCTTC.

This clonotype was observed once. The chain is built from TRBV27 and TRBJ1-5, with TRBD1 as a possible D gene (5 bases). This CDR3 spans 16 amino acids. Germline lookup yields CDR1 MNHEY and CDR2 SMNVEV (reference sequence). V lost 5 bases, J lost 9 bases, and 23 bases lay in between. CDR3 loop: CASSKDLGTRFGPQHF. CDR3 DNA: TGTGCCAGCAGTAAGGACCTTGGGACGCGCTTTGGGCCCCAGCATTTT.